This is a list of T cell receptor beta chains from one sample in a study of CD8 T cells in Susac syndrome. TCRdb called the immunoSEQ multiplex PCR reads again in MiXCR, with one record for every CDR3 protein. This sample has some 170,000 distinct CDR3 sequences, with roughly 94% found just once. The sequenced material came from CD4+ T cells from PBMCs. The receptors come from a human donor with Susac syndrome. The CDR3 runs from the conserved cysteine through the conserved F or W. Not every row has a clone size; where given, it reads once, few, many or a size class.

v_gene,abundance,j_gene,CDR3aa
TRBV29-1,-,TRBJ2-3,CSLTGPSGSSDSTDTQYF
TRBV6-1,-,TRBJ2-3,CASSEALQGGPTDTQYF
TRBV5-1,-,TRBJ1-1,CASSLGQNYEAFF
TRBV6-2/TRBV6-3,few,TRBJ2-7,CASSRTGAYEQYF
TRBV19,-,TRBJ2-7,CASSILAGVVYEQYF
TRBV12-3/TRBV12-4,once,TRBJ1-6,CASSFRTRGSPLHF
TRBV7-2,-,TRBJ2-7,CASSFAPGVQSYEQYF
TRBV3-1,-,TRBJ1-1,CASSQVPGQNTEAFF
TRBV29-1,-,TRBJ1-5,CSVNIRGLEGPQHF
TRBV15,-,TRBJ2-1,CAGKGGHNEQFF
TRBV29-1,-,TRBJ1-1,CSVISRSNTEAFF
TRBV25-1,-,TRBJ1-4,CASSVGVFQGQDEKLFF
TRBV20-1,-,TRBJ1-1,CSARSAMNTEAFF
TRBV29-1,-,TRBJ1-2,CSVEAREGAYGYTF
TRBV2,-,TRBJ2-2,CASSRDYANTGELFF
TRBV29-1,-,TRBJ2-3,CSVGRDRGVYGTDTQYF
TRBV28,-,TRBJ2-7,CASREGSDEQYF
TRBV6-2/TRBV6-3,-,TRBJ2-1,CASTQGRSPFF
TRBV15,-,TRBJ2-1,CATSKGGAYVAEQFF
TRBV20-1,-,TRBJ2-1,CSAPKRGYNEQFF
TRBV18,once,TRBJ1-5,CASSPEGSNQPQHF
TRBV5-6,-,TRBJ2-7,CASSLAISVGGRVDEQYF
TRBV20-1,-,TRBJ1-2,CSARITGAQVDGYTF
TRBV15,-,TRBJ2-1,CATSRGRSGRAGDEQFF
TRBV28,-,TRBJ2-1,CASSFMGLGEGNEQFF
TRBV11-2,-,TRBJ2-7,CASSWAGGPYEQYF
TRBV29-1,-,TRBJ2-6,CSVGGGGPGANVLTF
TRBV20-1,-,TRBJ2-5,CSAPRREFQETQYF
TRBV6-2/TRBV6-3,-,TRBJ2-3,CASSYSSGPSTDTQYF
TRBV25-1,-,TRBJ2-7,CASSELAGEQYF
TRBV20-1,-,TRBJ1-2,CSARVGTANYGYTF
TRBV20-1,-,TRBJ1-6,CSAREDTAGNNSPLHF
TRBV28,-,TRBJ2-3,CASSHLGLAGTGADTQYF
TRBV9,once,TRBJ1-2,CASSVAGPYGYTF
TRBV27,-,TRBJ2-5,CASSLLAGAETQYF
TRBV7-6,once,TRBJ2-1,CASSSWADEQFF
TRBV5-1,-,TRBJ2-2,CASSSDSPNTGELFF
TRBV13,-,TRBJ2-5,CASRQTGPAEHLGETQYF
TRBV5-1,-,TRBJ2-3,CASRVTAAGDTQYF
TRBV29-1,-,TRBJ2-2,CSVVGGMTGELFF
TRBV12-5,-,TRBJ2-1,CASVPTGGEQFF
TRBV7-3,-,TRBJ1-2,CASSLIHTYGYTF
TRBV28,once,TRBJ1-1,CASSPGLGDTEAFF
TRBV3-1,-,TRBJ2-5,CASSRLAGGRVETQYF
TRBV6-6,-,TRBJ1-2,CASSYRQGANYGYTF